This passage covers 31 T cell receptor beta chains from one sample sequenced in a study of blood T cell repertoires in COVID-19. Repertoires were generated with immunoSEQ multiplex PCR, while TCRdb's copy carries only in-frame clones and drops some. This table has under 350,000 clones, 70% to 90% appearing once. The specimen sequenced was peripheral blood. These receptors all stem from a young man with active or convalescent COVID-19.

This clone appeared once. The rearrangement uses TRBV7-3 and TRBJ2-1; D possibly corresponds to TRBD2 (6 bases). Trimming took off 2 bases at V and 4 bases at J, with 9 bases between the two ends. CDR1 and CDR2 (germline): SGHTA, FQGTGA. The CDR3 runs 14 residues. The CDR3 nucleotides are TGTGCCAGCAGCTTAGCTCGGGGGTACAATGAGCAGTTCTTC. Translation: CASSLARGYNEQFF.

The genes are TRBV9 and TRBJ2-3, with 9 bases lining up with TRBD2. CDR1 is SGDLS, CDR2 YYNGEE, per germline. The CDR3 has 15 amino acids. With V trimmed by 3 bases and J by 0 bases, 2 bases remained unmatched. The CDR3 DNA reads TGTGCCAGCAGCGAGAGCGGGGGGAGCACAGATACGCAGTATTTT. It specifies CASSESGGSTDTQYF.

This clone was observed once. The chain recombines TRBV28 with TRBJ1-2; D is possibly TRBD1 (5 bases). This CDR3 has 15 residues. V lost 5 bases and J 3 bases, leaving 16 bases between the germline ends. The germline CDR1 and CDR2 sequences are MDHEN and SYDVKM. CDR3 nucleotides: TGTGCCAGCAGTGCATTTCAGGGAAAGGACTATGGCTACACCTTC. This codes for CASSAFQGKDYGYTF.

This clone was seen only a few times. For the CDR3, the DNA is TGTGCCAGCAGCTTGACGGCGGGAGGCCTTGACGAGCAGTACTTC. This translates into CASSLTAGGLDEQYF. The rearrangement joins TRBV7-2 to TRBJ2-7; TRBD2 agrees at 8 bases. Germline V gives CDR1 SGHTA, CDR2 FQGNSA. With V trimmed by 3 bases and J by 5 bases, 9 bases remained unmatched. The CDR3 is made up of 15 amino acids.

This chain uses TRBV7-3 with TRBJ2-2; D possibly corresponds to TRBD2 (5 bases). Germline assignment: CDR1 SGHTA and CDR2 FQGTGA. V dropped 1 base and J dropped 1 base, with 13 bases sitting between them. The CDR3 length is 17 residues. DNA of the CDR3: TGTGCCAGCAGCTTAAGCAGGACGGGATTGAACACCGGGGAGCTGTTTTTT. Translating gives CASSLSRTGLNTGELFF. The entire variable domain, with the rest obtained from reference TRBV7-3 and TRBJ2-2, is as follows: GAGVSQTPSNKVTEKGKYVELRCDPISGHTALYWYRQSLGQGPEFLIYFQGTGAADDSGLPNDRFFAVRPEGSVSTLKIQRTERGDSAVYLCASSLSRTGLNTGELFFGEGSRLTVL.

V gene TRBV6-5 combines with J gene TRBJ2-7; TRBD1 aligns across 7 bases. V shed 5 bases, J shed 9 bases, and the junction held 4 bases outside the gene matches. CDR3 length equals 11 residues. CDR1 and CDR2 (germline): MNHEY, SVGAGI. CDR3 loop: CASSTGTVQYF. As DNA, the CDR3 is TGTGCCAGCAGTACTGGGACAGTGCAGTACTTC.

The J gene is TRBJ2-2, the V gene TRBV7-9; D unclear. Trimming shortened V by 5 bases and J by 4 bases, and 8 bases separated the two germline ends. Germline V lookup: CDR1 SEHNR, CDR2 FQNEAQ (reference sequence). The CDR3 is made up of 13 amino acids. The CDR3 is CASSELSTGELFF. In nucleotides, the CDR3 is TGTGCCAGCAGCGAGCTTTCCACCGGGGAGCTGTTTTTT.

The chain recombines TRBV6-1 with TRBJ1-6, with D uncertain. CDR3 length: 13 amino acids. Germline V lookup: CDR1 MNHNS, CDR2 SASEGT. V shed 2 bases and J shed 7 bases, with 6 bases lying between them. The CDR3 DNA is TGTGCCAGCAGTGAACGGGTAAATTCACCCCTCCACTTT. This translates into CASSERVNSPLHF.

This chain uses TRBV11-1 with TRBJ1-6; D may be TRBD1 (6 bases). Trimming removed 2 bases from V and 10 bases from J, with 15 bases in between. CDR3 length equals 15 residues. Germline CDR1 is SGHAT and CDR2 is FQDESV (reference sequence). CDR3 in amino acids: CASSLLRGIKSPLHF. CDR3 nucleotide sequence: TGTGCCAGCAGCTTACTCAGGGGCATTAAGTCACCCCTCCACTTT.

CDR3 loop: CASSWTGGMYEQYF. The CDR3 DNA reads as TGCGCCAGCTCCTGGACAGGGGGCATGTACGAGCAGTACTTC. The gene calls are TRBV10-2 and TRBJ2-7; 11 positions match TRBD1. The CDR3 length is 14 residues. Germline-derived CDR1 and CDR2 are WSHSY and SAAADI. Germline trimming cut 8 bases from V and 4 bases from J; bases unmatched to any gene: 7.

This clone was recorded only once. The chain joins TRBV13 to TRBJ1-6; TRBD1 agrees at 8 bases. The germline gives CDR1 PRHDT, CDR2 FYEKMQ (reference sequence). The J segment lost 9 bases and the V segment lost 5 bases, leaving 9 bases of the junction unmatched. This CDR3 comprises 15 residues. In DNA form, the CDR3 reads TGTGCCAGCAGCCGAGCCGGGACAGGTACTTCACCCCTCCACTTT. Its protein is CASSRAGTGTSPLHF.

This clone was counted a single time. V and J are TRBV3-1 (or the pseudogene TRBV3-2) and TRBJ1-1; no firm D call. Germline V CDR1 and CDR2: LGHDT, YNNKEL (reference sequence). Trimming took 3 bases from V and 1 from J, leaving 9 bases between them. The length of the CDR3 is 14 residues. The CDR3 DNA is TGTGCCAGCAGCCACCGACGGAGGAACACTGAAGCTTTCTTT. This translates into CASSHRRRNTEAFF.

Turning to this clone: The same CDR3 is also encoded by other DNA sequences in this sample. The J gene is TRBJ2-5, the V gene TRBV18; D ambiguous. Germline V gene lookup returns CDR1 KGHSH and CDR2 LQKENI. The CDR3 is 13 amino acids. V lost 4 bases, J lost 4 bases, and 10 bases lay in between. Written as DNA, the CDR3 is TGTGCCAGCTCACGGCAGGCTGGAGAGACCCAGTACTTC. It codes for CASSRQAGETQYF.

This rearrangement joins TRBV10-3 to TRBJ2-7, with TRBD2 identical over 9 bases. This CDR3 is built from 14 residues. The V gene end was trimmed by 6 bases and the J gene end by 3 bases; junction bases not matched to a gene: 6. CDR1 is ENHRY, CDR2 SYGVKD, per germline. The CDR3 bases are TGTGCCATCAGGGCGGGAGGGGACTTCTACGAGCAGTACTTC. Residues: CAIRAGGDFYEQYF.

The rearrangement links TRBV7-2 to TRBJ2-3; maybe TRBD2 (6 bases). The germline gives CDR1 SGHTA, CDR2 FQGNSA. V was shortened by 4 bases and J by 8 bases, with 10 bases between the two germline ends. The length of the CDR3 is 12 residues. In DNA, the CDR3 is TGTGCCAGCAGCTCCTCCGGGGGTACGCAGTATTTT. Amino acids: CASSSSGGTQYF.

The chain uses TRBV6-2 or TRBV6-3 and TRBJ1-6; the D gene is possibly TRBD1 (5 bases). Germline V gene sequence: CDR1 MNHEY, CDR2 SVGEGT. Trimming took off 2 bases at V and 10 bases at J, with 21 bases between the two ends. This CDR3 has 17 amino acids. The CDR3 loop reads CASSYPTFFQQVSPLHF. The CDR3 DNA is TGTGCCAGCAGTTACCCCACGTTTTTCCAACAGGTATCACCCCTCCACTTT.

CDR3 nucleotides: TGTGCCAGCAGCCTGGGACTAGCGGGAGGAGGTGAGACCCAGTACTTC. It yields the protein CASSLGLAGGGETQYF. The V call is TRBV6-2 or TRBV6-3, the J call TRBJ2-5; 15 bases fit TRBD2. Germline V lookup: CDR1 MNHEY, CDR2 SVGEGT. This CDR3 spans 16 amino acids. Trimming at V came to 6 bases and at J to 5 bases, leaving 7 bases not matched to a gene.

V usage is TRBV11-2 and J usage is TRBJ2-7; a weak D match, TRBD1 (5 bases). The germline V gene has CDR1 SGHAT and CDR2 FQNNGV. V was trimmed by 2 bases and J by 2 bases, leaving 10 bases between them. This CDR3 spans 14 amino acids. CDR3 sequence reads: CASSLYGATYEQYF. Here the CDR3 DNA reads TGTGCCAGCAGCTTATATGGGGCCACCTACGAGCAGTACTTC.

V is TRBV29-1 and J is TRBJ2-5, with D possibly matching TRBD1 (5 bases). The CDR3 runs to 12 residues. Per germline, CDR1 SQVTM and CDR2 ANQGSEA. Trimming took off 7 bases at V and 2 bases at J, with 11 bases between the two ends. The CDR3 here is CSARQIQETQYF. The DNA for the CDR3 is TGCAGCGCTCGACAGATACAAGAGACCCAGTACTTC. Full variable domain (missing parts from reference TRBV29-1 and TRBJ2-5): SAVISQKPSRDICQRGTSLTIQCQVDSQVTMMFWYRQQPGQSLTLIATANQGSEATYESGFVIDKFPISRPNLTFSTLTVSNMSPEDSSIYLCSARQIQETQYFGPGTRLLVL.

The rearrangement uses TRBV11-2 and TRBJ2-7; the match to TRBD2 covers 7 bases. CDR1 is SGHAT and CDR2 is FQNNGV in the germline V gene. V dropped 3 bases and J dropped 4; count of bases not matched to a gene: 6. The CDR3 totals 14 residues. For the CDR3, the DNA is TGTGCCAGCAGCTTGGGGAGGGGACCTTACGAGCAGTACTTC. This codes for CASSLGRGPYEQYF.

The chain has TRBV13 and TRBJ2-7; TRBD2 agrees at 7 bases. The CDR3 has 13 amino acids. The germline V gene encodes CDR1 PRHDT and CDR2 FYEKMQ (reference sequence). V gave up 5 bases and J gave up 7 bases; unmatched junction bases: 8. Here the CDR3 reads CASSALLAEEQYF. In DNA form, the CDR3 reads TGTGCCAGCAGCGCCCTGCTAGCGGAAGAGCAGTACTTC.

V gene TRBV28 combines with J gene TRBJ1-2, with 9 bases fitting TRBD1. The CDR3 covers 14 residues. The V gene end was trimmed by 4 bases and the J gene end by 4 bases; junction bases not matched to a gene: 4. Germline V lookup: CDR1 MDHEN, CDR2 SYDVKM. In DNA form, the CDR3 reads TGTGCCAGCAGTTACAGGGGGCAAGTCTATGGCTACACCTTC. It yields the protein CASSYRGQVYGYTF.

The V gene is TRBV29-1, the J gene TRBJ2-3; D possibly corresponds to TRBD2 (5 bases). This CDR3 spans 13 amino acids. The V end lost 4 bases, the J end lost 6 bases, and 14 bases lay between the germline ends. Germline CDR1 reads SQVTM; CDR2 reads ANQGSEA. CDR3 sequence (DNA): TGCAGCGTTGGTCGGATGGAGGCTGATACGCAGTATTTT. Its protein is CSVGRMEADTQYF.

The V and J genes are TRBV5-4 and TRBJ2-2; TRBD1 matches at 7 bases. Germline loops: CDR1 SGHNT, CDR2 YYREEE (reference sequence). The CDR3 consists of 11 residues. As DNA, the CDR3 is TGTGCTTTACAGGGGACCGGGGAGCTGTTTTTT. Residues: CALQGTGELFF.

The chain recombines TRBV5-1 with TRBJ1-1; D not resolved. CDR1 is SGHRS and CDR2 is YFSETQ in the germline V gene. V dropped 7 bases and J dropped 1 base, with 29 bases sitting between them. CDR3 length equals 19 residues. CDR3 in amino acids: CASQSSGSSIGGPNTEAFF. CDR3 nucleotides: TGCGCCAGCCAGTCATCCGGGTCCTCGATAGGAGGCCCGAACACTGAAGCTTTCTTT. The variable domain in full, completed from reference TRBV5-1 and TRBJ1-1, reads KAGVTQTPRYLIKTRGQQVTLSCSPISGHRSVSWYQQTPGQGLQFLFEYFSETQRNKGNFPGRFSGRQFSNSRSEMNVSTLELGDSALYLCASQSSGSSIGGPNTEAFFGQGTRLTVV.

The rearrangement uses TRBV5-4 and TRBJ1-2; tentatively, D is TRBD1 (6 bases). CDR1 and CDR2 from the germline V gene are SGHNT and YYREEE (reference sequence). The V gene lost 10 bases and the J gene lost 0 bases, with 19 bases spanning the gap. The CDR3 runs to 15 residues. The CDR3, as DNA: TGTGCCGGGGGTTTGGGGGCCGAAGCTAACTATGGCTACACCTTC. Translating it yields CAGGLGAEANYGYTF.

The V call is TRBV6-5, the J call TRBJ1-1; D perhaps matches TRBD1 (6 bases). Germline V CDR1 and CDR2: MNHEY, SVGAGI. Trimming removed 6 bases at V and 4 bases at J, with 12 bases between. This CDR3 contains 13 residues. In nucleotides, the CDR3 is TGTGCCAGCAGGCTACAGGGTACCACTGAAGCTTTCTTT. Translated, it gives CASRLQGTTEAFF.

V is TRBV11-2 and J is TRBJ2-7; TRBD2 matches 8 bases. V shed 1 base and J 4 bases; nucleotides not matched to a gene: 9. Germline V gene data show CDR1 as SGHAT and CDR2 as FQNNGV. This CDR3 contains 16 residues. This CDR3 reads CASSLGFREGKYEQYF. The CDR3 DNA is TGTGCCAGCAGCTTAGGGTTCCGGGAGGGCAAATACGAGCAGTACTTC. Drawing the rest from reference TRBV11-2 and TRBJ2-7, the complete variable domain is EAGVAQSPRYKIIEKRQSVAFWCNPISGHATLYWYQQILGQGPKLLIQFQNNGVVDDSQLPKDRFSAERLKGVDSTLKIQPAKLEDSAVYLCASSLGFREGKYEQYFGPGTRLTVT.

The J gene is TRBJ2-7, the V gene TRBV18, with 8 bases aligning to TRBD1. The CDR3 length is 16 residues. J gave up 4 bases and V 3 bases, and 11 bases lay outside the gene matches. Germline loops: CDR1 KGHSH, CDR2 LQKENI. The CDR3 reads CASSPPMRTGRYEQYF. CDR3 bases: TGTGCCAGCTCACCCCCAATGCGGACAGGGCGTTACGAGCAGTACTTC.

The sample holds many counts of this clone. The V and J genes are TRBV2 and TRBJ2-3, with TRBD2 as a possible D gene (5 bases). Trimming removed 8 bases from V and 1 base from J, with 7 bases in between. The CDR3 covers 12 residues. The germline gives CDR1 SNHLY, CDR2 FYNNEI. The CDR3 loop is CASGRGTDTQYF. CDR3 bases: TGTGCCAGCGGGAGAGGCACAGATACGCAGTATTTT.

The chain links TRBV28 to TRBJ1-1, with 9 bases lining up with TRBD1. The germline V gene encodes CDR1 MDHEN and CDR2 SYDVKM. Germline trimming cut 5 bases from V and 3 bases from J; bases unmatched to any gene: 4. This CDR3 has 14 amino acids. CDR3 residues: CASSNGQGYTEAFF. For the CDR3, the DNA is TGTGCCAGCAGTAATGGACAGGGGTACACTGAAGCTTTCTTT.